The clone carrying this T cell receptor (beta chain) was seen only once. Its target is unknown. The sample has other DNA sequences that encode this CDR3 too. The data were taken from a study of cytomegalovirus exposure and HLA in healthy donors. 60 Vbeta and 13 Jbeta primers were used in PCR. Here immunoSEQ multiplex PCR was the method, and the copy in TCRdb shows in-frame clones only, minus some. The sample records 95,000 to 130,000 clones, 79% being singletons. Notes on the study in general: At a 0.05 false discovery rate, a later analysis found 16,951 TCR beta sequences to be associated with HLA alleles. 150 or so TCR beta chains were listed as cytomegalovirus-associated.

The CDR3 extends over 12 amino acids. From germline, CDR1 is SGHNT and CDR2 YYREEE (reference sequence). Trimming left V 0 bases short and J 6 bases short, with 4 bases between. V usage is TRBV5-4 and J usage is TRBJ1-5, with unresolved D. This sequence originates from a man aged 25-45 years in good health and CMV-seropositive. Sequencing used PBMCs. The CDR3 protein is CASSLDSQPQHF. DNA for the CDR3: TGTGCCAGCAGCTTGGACAGTCAGCCCCAGCATTTT.